The source of this T cell receptor (beta chain) is a study of blood T cell repertoires in COVID-19. Study background: T cells, B-cell-depleted T cells, or PBMCs provided the cDNA or gDNA that served as material.

Recruitment covered 20 to 25 US areas and drew participants whose ages spanned roughly 18 to 100 years. In the 2 weeks before study entry, exposed participants met a COVID-19 case, which was PCR-confirmed or clinician-diagnosed. Authors' processing steps: Estimation of nucleated cell counts was performed using reference gene primer amplification. Libraries were prepared by immunoSEQ multiplex PCR; TCRdb keeps only in-frame clonotypes and omits some of them. That table supplies the V and J calls and clone size; D and trimming were determined from the DNA. The table shows 350,000 to 400,000 clones, with approximately 89% occurring only once. Deletions cut 0 bases from V and 7 bases from J, with 18 bases between. CDR3 length: 15 amino acids. CDR1 GTSNPN and CDR2 SVGIG come from the germline V gene (reference sequence).

This sequence originates from a woman in her thirties or forties who had been exposed to COVID-19. The chain recombines TRBV30 with TRBJ1-2, with D possibly matching TRBD1 (6 bases). The sequenced sample consisted of PBMCs or T cells enriched from blood (not recorded which). CDR3 DNA sequence: TGTGCCTGGAGTGTGGTTGGGGGCGCCCCGGGTGGCTACACCTTC. Translating gives CAWSVVGGAPGGYTF. The whole variable domain, filled in from reference TRBV30 and TRBJ1-2, reads SQTIHQWPATLVQPVGSPLSLECTVEGTSNPNLYWYRQAAGRGLQLLFYSVGIGQISSEVPQNLSASRPQDRQFILSSKKLLLSDSGFYLCAWSVVGGAPGGYTFGSGTRLTVV.